Below are 30 T cell receptor beta chains sequenced from a single sample in a study of blood T cell repertoires in COVID-19. Produced via immunoSEQ multiplex PCR; TCRdb's table is partial and in-frame only. The table has 150,000 to 200,000 clones, roughly 84% seen once; the top ten hold roughly 1.3%. The source material was peripheral blood. The source is a man aged 60 to 75 who had recovered from COVID-19.

This sequence joins TRBV10-3 and TRBJ2-1, with no clear D. Trimming removed 0 bases at V and 4 bases at J, with 10 bases between. The CDR3 sequence is 15 residues long. Germline values: CDR1 ENHRY, CDR2 SYGVKD. CDR3 DNA: TGTGCCATCAGTGAGTCGACTCGGCCTTACAATGAGCAGTTCTTC. Protein sequence: CAISESTRPYNEQFF.

The chain is built from TRBV11-2 and TRBJ2-3; a possible D gene is TRBD2 (5 bases). With 1 base removed from V and 3 bases from J, the gap between germline ends came to 11 bases. This CDR3 comprises 15 residues. Germline loops: CDR1 SGHAT, CDR2 FQNNGV. Here the CDR3 reads CASSLAPDLTDTQYF. The CDR3 DNA reads TGTGCCAGCAGCTTAGCCCCGGACTTAACAGATACGCAGTATTTT.

This chain connects TRBV4-2 to TRBJ2-1; 11 bases map to TRBD2. Germline lookup yields CDR1 LGHNA and CDR2 YNFKEQ. V shed 0 bases, J shed 15 bases, and the junction held 7 bases outside the gene matches. This CDR3 has 14 amino acids. CDR3 sequence reads: CASSQDLGGTSGFF. CDR3 sequence (DNA): TGTGCCAGCAGCCAAGATCTTGGAGGGACTAGCGGGTTCTTC.

This chain connects TRBV7-9 to TRBJ1-1, with a weak D call TRBD1 (5 bases). Germline lookup yields CDR1 SEHNR and CDR2 FQNEAQ (reference sequence). The CDR3 length is 13 residues. V was cut by 5 bases and J by 1 base, with 8 bases left in between. This CDR3 is CASSTQGNTEAFF. The CDR3 nucleotides read TGTGCCAGCAGCACCCAGGGGAACACTGAAGCTTTCTTT.

V usage is TRBV5-4 and J usage is TRBJ2-5, with D possibly being TRBD1 (6 bases). Germline V gene lookup returns CDR1 SGHNT and CDR2 YYREEE (reference sequence). This CDR3 region has 18 residues. The V end lost 1 base, the J end lost 3 bases, and 22 bases lay between the germline ends. The CDR3 DNA follows: TGTGCCAGCAGCTTGAGTCCGGCGGGCAGGGGCCGAAAAGAGACCCAGTACTTC. Translated, it gives CASSLSPAGRGRKETQYF.

The gene calls are TRBV12-3 or TRBV12-4 and TRBJ1-2, with 7 bases that match TRBD1. The CDR3 is 13 amino acids. V dropped 5 bases and J dropped 4; count of bases not matched to a gene: 4. The CDR3 region has the DNA TGTGCCAGCAGTGCGACAGGGTCCTATGGCTACACCTTC. Protein product: CASSATGSYGYTF.

The rearrangement links TRBV30 to TRBJ2-3, with 7 bases matching TRBD2. This CDR3 region has 13 residues. Trimming took 5 bases from V and 4 from J; bases not matched to a gene: 6. Germline V gene sequence: CDR1 GTSNPN, CDR2 SVGIG (reference sequence). Written as DNA, the CDR3 is TGTGCCTGGGTTACTACTAGCGCAGATACGCAGTATTTT. This translates into CAWVTTSADTQYF.

The CDR3 DNA follows: TGTGCCAGCAGCCAAGAGAGGGGGACTAGGACAGATACGCAGTATTTT. This gives the protein CASSQERGTRTDTQYF. The gene calls are TRBV14 and TRBJ2-3, with 8 bases matching TRBD2. Per germline, CDR1 SGHDN and CDR2 FVKESK. V dropped 0 bases and J dropped 3; count of bases not matched to a gene: 5. CDR3 length: 16 residues.

The gene calls are TRBV2 and TRBJ2-7; D is possibly TRBD2 (6 bases). The CDR3 contains 14 residues. Germline values: CDR1 SNHLY, CDR2 FYNNEI. V was trimmed by 7 bases and J by 7 bases, leaving 20 bases between them. The CDR3 reads CASNHWRGPREQYF. The CDR3 bases are TGTGCCAGCAACCACTGGCGGGGTCCCCGAGAGCAGTACTTC.

This clone was observed once. The chain uses TRBV5-6 and TRBJ1-2; no clear D. The germline V gene has CDR1 SGHDT and CDR2 YYEEEE. The germline V and J ends were trimmed by 1 base and 3 bases, with 10 bases remaining between them. This CDR3 region has 14 residues. CDR3 sequence: CASSLYGKDYGYTF. CDR3 bases: TGTGCCAGCAGCTTGTACGGGAAGGACTATGGCTACACCTTC.

The gene calls are TRBV6-2 or TRBV6-3 and TRBJ2-1; 10 nucleotides align to TRBD2. Germline V gene lookup returns CDR1 MNHEY and CDR2 SVGEGT. J was trimmed by 3 bases and V by 6 bases; bases with no gene match: 8. There are 16 residues in the CDR3. CDR3 loop: CASSPITSGDYNEQFF. CDR3 coding DNA: TGTGCCAGCAGCCCTATTACTAGCGGGGACTACAATGAGCAGTTCTTC.

V usage is TRBV11-2 and J usage is TRBJ2-5, with D possibly TRBD2 on 5 matching bases. V shed 7 bases and J shed 2 bases, with 14 bases lying between them. This CDR3 is 14 amino acids long. Germline CDR1 reads SGHAT; CDR2 reads FQNNGV. The CDR3 loop is CASNAAGMQETQYF. CDR3 sequence (DNA): TGTGCCAGCAACGCCGCCGGGATGCAAGAGACCCAGTACTTC.

This chain links TRBV7-2 with TRBJ1-3; no reliable D call. The CDR3 covers 15 residues. Trimming shortened V by 2 bases and J by 4 bases, and 12 bases separated the two germline ends. Germline V gene sequence: CDR1 SGHTA, CDR2 FQGNSA. The CDR3 reads CASSLTLNPGNTIYF. CDR3 DNA: TGTGCCAGCAGCTTAACTTTAAATCCCGGAAACACCATATATTTT. Full variable domain (rest looked up from reference TRBV7-2 and TRBJ1-3): GAGVSQSPSNKVTEKGKDVELRCDPISGHTALYWYRQSLGQGLEFLIYFQGNSAPDKSGLPSDRFSAERTGGSVSTLTIQRTQQEDSAVYLCASSLTLNPGNTIYFGEGSWLTVV.

In its sample, this clone was seen once. The chain joins TRBV24-1 to TRBJ1-1; 8 positions agree with TRBD1. V shed 4 bases, J shed 1 base, and the junction held 4 bases outside the gene matches. The CDR3 runs 15 residues. Germline CDR1 and CDR2: KGHDR and SFDVKD. CDR3 nucleotide sequence: TGTGCCACCAGTGAAACCGGGACAGGGAACACTGAAGCTTTCTTT. This sequence encodes CATSETGTGNTEAFF.

The chain has TRBV6-9 and TRBJ1-5, with a weak D call TRBD1 (5 bases). The V end lost 5 bases, the J end lost 0 bases, and 11 bases lay between the germline ends. CDR3 length equals 15 residues. CDR1 MNHGY and CDR2 SVAAGI come from the germline V gene. The CDR3 loop reads CASSRGKISNQPQHF. CDR3 sequence (DNA): TGTGCCAGCAGTAGGGGCAAAATTAGCAATCAGCCCCAGCATTTT.

The chain carries TRBV6-4 and TRBJ2-2; 12 nucleotides match TRBD2. V was pared by 6 bases and J by 1 base, with 3 bases of the junction left unmatched. Germline CDR1 and CDR2: MRHNA and SNTAGT. This CDR3 comprises 16 residues. The CDR3 protein is CASRRTSGENTGELFF. In DNA, the CDR3 is TGTGCCAGCAGACGGACTAGCGGGGAGAACACCGGGGAGCTGTTTTTT.

The chain is built from TRBV7-2 and TRBJ1-6; D might be TRBD1 (5 bases). CDR3 size: 14 residues. Germline V lookup: CDR1 SGHTA, CDR2 FQGNSA. The ends were cut back, 8 bases at V and 0 bases at J, with 8 bases in the middle. This CDR3 reads CASGDSSYNSPLHF. CDR3 nucleotides: TGTGCCAGCGGCGACAGCTCCTATAATTCACCCCTCCACTTT.

The rearrangement links TRBV7-9 to TRBJ2-7; 8 nucleotides agree with TRBD1. J was trimmed by 2 bases and V by 7 bases; bases with no gene match: 16. Germline values: CDR1 SEHNR, CDR2 FQNEAQ (reference sequence). This CDR3 has 17 amino acids. The CDR3 region has the DNA TGTGCCAGCACCCCTAACCCGGGACAGGTGGGGGCCTACGAGCAGTACTTC. Residues: CASTPNPGQVGAYEQYF.

The chain uses TRBV12-3 or TRBV12-4 and TRBJ2-3; D remains ambiguous. CDR3 size: 13 residues. Between the trimmed V and J ends, which lost 8 bases and 2 bases, there was a span of 11 bases. CDR3 nucleotide sequence: TGTGCCAGCGGCCGCGGCCCCACAGATACGCAGTATTTT. Amino acids: CASGRGPTDTQYF.

The chain joins TRBV20-1 to TRBJ1-5; TRBD1 matches at 7 bases. This CDR3 is built from 13 residues. Trimming at V came to 3 bases and at J to 7 bases, leaving 6 bases not matched to a gene. CDR1 is DFQATT and CDR2 is SNEGSKA in the germline V gene (reference sequence). The CDR3 DNA sequence: TGCAGTGCTAGTGTCGGACAGGACCAGCCCCAGCATTTT. Residues: CSASVGQDQPQHF.

This chain links TRBV30 with TRBJ1-2; 8 bases are shared with TRBD1. Germline CDR1 and CDR2: GTSNPN and SVGIG (reference sequence). The CDR3 loop spans 16 amino acids. The ends lost 2 bases at V and 2 bases at J; junction bases unmatched: 10. The CDR3 DNA reads TGTGCCTGGAGTATTGGGGCTCAGGGGGCGAACTATGGCTACACCTTC. Protein sequence: CAWSIGAQGANYGYTF.

This clone was found once. This rearrangement joins TRBV4-3 to TRBJ2-7; D might be TRBD1 (6 bases). The CDR3 covers 15 residues. The germline gives CDR1 LGHNA, CDR2 YSLEER. Trimming left V 0 bases short and J 7 bases short, with 16 bases between. The CDR3 DNA follows: TGCGCCAGCAGCCAAGAAGGACAGACCCTGAGGGAGCAGTACTTC. Encoded protein: CASSQEGQTLREQYF.

This clone was picked up one time. V is TRBV27 and J is TRBJ1-5; 7 bases fit TRBD1. This CDR3 region has 14 residues. Germline CDR1 MNHEY, CDR2 SMNVEV (reference sequence). The V gene end was trimmed by 3 bases and the J gene end by 7 bases; junction bases not matched to a gene: 6. The CDR3 is CASSFGQDGQPQHF. CDR3 sequence (DNA): TGTGCCAGCAGTTTCGGACAGGACGGGCAGCCCCAGCATTTT.

The CDR3, as DNA: TGTGCCAGCAGCTTACTCCAGGGAAGCTCTGGAAACACCATATATTTT. Its protein product is CASSLLQGSSGNTIYF. The chain couples TRBV7-2 to TRBJ1-3, with D perhaps matching TRBD1 (5 bases). V lost 2 bases and J lost 0, with 11 bases in between. CDR1 and CDR2 (germline): SGHTA, FQGNSA. The CDR3 runs 16 residues.

The chain couples TRBV4-1 to TRBJ1-1, with D maybe TRBD1 (5 bases). Per germline, CDR1 MGHRA and CDR2 YSYEKL. The CDR3 consists of 15 residues. Trimming removed 4 bases at V and 2 bases at J, with 14 bases between. In DNA, the CDR3 is TGCGCCAGCAGCCTAATCAGGGCAAAAAACACTGAAGCTTTCTTT. Protein sequence: CASSLIRAKNTEAFF.

This clone was found many times. The chain is built from TRBV28 and TRBJ1-2; TRBD1 agrees at 7 bases. This CDR3 has 14 amino acids. V dropped 6 bases and J dropped 6; count of bases not matched to a gene: 10. The germline V gene encodes CDR1 MDHEN and CDR2 SYDVKM. CDR3 bases: TGTGCCAGCAGCCAAGGGGACAGTAATAATGGCTACACCTTC. Its translation is CASSQGDSNNGYTF.

The chain carries TRBV11-2 and TRBJ2-2; D is undetermined. This CDR3 has 15 amino acids. V lost 5 bases, J lost 6 bases, and 16 bases lay in between. CDR1 and CDR2 from the germline V gene are SGHAT and FQNNGV. The CDR3 DNA follows: TGTGCCAGCAGCCTCGTCGGTGGTTCACCCGGGGAGCTGTTTTTT. Its protein product is CASSLVGGSPGELFF.

This clone appeared a single time. The chain combines TRBV7-6 with TRBJ2-3, with D tentatively TRBD1 (5 bases). Germline CDR1 reads SGHVS; CDR2 reads FNYEAQ. CDR3 length equals 14 residues. The V gene lost 4 bases and the J gene lost 3 bases, with 11 bases spanning the gap. The DNA of the CDR3 is TGTGCCAGCAGCTACCCAGGGCTTACAGATACGCAGTATTTT. Translated, it gives CASSYPGLTDTQYF.

The rearrangement links TRBV29-1 to TRBJ2-1; 8 bases match TRBD2. Trimming removed 7 bases from V and 6 bases from J; junction bases left unmatched: 11. Germline-derived CDR1 and CDR2 are SQVTM and ANQGSEA. The CDR3 totals 14 residues. In nucleotides, the CDR3 is TGCAGCGCCCACGGGGGGGTGAGGGGCAATGAGCAGTTCTTC. It translates to CSAHGGVRGNEQFF.

The gene calls are TRBV12-3 or TRBV12-4 and TRBJ2-4, with TRBD2 as a possible D gene (6 bases). Trimming shortened V by 7 bases and J by 8 bases, and 15 bases separated the two germline ends. The CDR3 has 13 amino acids. The CDR3 sequence is CASTTGTQDIQYF. The CDR3 nucleotides are TGTGCCAGCACCACCGGGACTCAGGACATTCAGTACTTC.